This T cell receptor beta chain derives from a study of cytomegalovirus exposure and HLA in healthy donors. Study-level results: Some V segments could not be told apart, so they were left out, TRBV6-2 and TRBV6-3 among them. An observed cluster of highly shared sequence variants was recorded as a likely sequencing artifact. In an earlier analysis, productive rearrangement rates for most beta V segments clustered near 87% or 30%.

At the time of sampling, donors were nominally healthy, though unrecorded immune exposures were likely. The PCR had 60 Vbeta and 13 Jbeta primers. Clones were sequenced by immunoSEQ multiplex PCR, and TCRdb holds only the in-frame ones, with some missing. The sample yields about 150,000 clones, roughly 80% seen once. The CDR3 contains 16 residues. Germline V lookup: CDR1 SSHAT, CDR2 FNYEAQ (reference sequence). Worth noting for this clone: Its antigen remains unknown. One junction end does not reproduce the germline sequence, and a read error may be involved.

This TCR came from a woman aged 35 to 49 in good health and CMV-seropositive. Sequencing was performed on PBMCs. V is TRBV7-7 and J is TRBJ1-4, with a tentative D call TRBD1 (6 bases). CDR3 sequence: CASSRYRAPPNEKLFF. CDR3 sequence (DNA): TGTGCTAGCAGCCGATACAGGGCTCCCCCTAATGAAAAACTGTTTTTT. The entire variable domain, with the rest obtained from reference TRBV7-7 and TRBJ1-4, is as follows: GAGVSQSPRYKVTKRGQDVTLRCDPISSHATLYWYQQALGQGPEFLTYFNYEAQPDKSGLPSDRFSAERPEGSISTLTIQRTEQRDSAMYRCASSRYRAPPNEKLFFGSGTQLSVL.